One sample yielded the 8 T cell receptor beta chains listed below, sequenced in a study of OX40 agonist ivuxolimab in advanced cancers. The method was immunoSEQ multiplex PCR; TCRdb's version includes in-frame clones alone and lacks a portion of them. This sample carries tens of thousands of clones, approximately 79% of them seen once, and the ten largest clones take approximately 1.6%. The sequencing used CD4+ or CD8+ T cells sorted from blood, collected in a trial of the OX40 agonist ivuxolimab. These receptors were taken from an adult with an advanced solid tumor such as melanoma, head and neck, liver or kidney cancer.

This chain connects TRBV28 to TRBJ1-2, with D hard to call. V was trimmed by 5 bases and J by 8 bases, leaving 9 bases between them. Germline values: CDR1 MDHEN, CDR2 SYDVKM. The CDR3 is 11 residues long. The CDR3 nucleotides are TGTGCCAGCAGTAGCATGCCCGGCTACACCTTC. Translated, it gives CASSSMPGYTF.

CDR3: CAITSAGNEQFF. CDR3 sequence (DNA): TGTGCCATCACATCGGCGGGTAATGAGCAGTTCTTC. The chain employs TRBV10-3 and TRBJ2-1, with D possibly being TRBD2 (5 bases). Trimming took off 7 bases at V and 7 bases at J, with 11 bases between the two ends. The germline CDR1 and CDR2 sequences are ENHRY and SYGVKD. The CDR3 is made up of 12 amino acids.

This chain links TRBV5-4 with TRBJ2-5, with 12 bases aligning to TRBD2. The V gene end was trimmed by 5 bases and the J gene end by 1 base; junction bases not matched to a gene: 3. The V gene's germline CDR1 is SGHNT and CDR2 YYREEE (reference sequence). The length of the CDR3 is 15 residues. The CDR3 loop is CASRPTSGSQETQYF. The CDR3 bases are TGTGCCAGCAGGCCGACTAGCGGGAGCCAAGAGACCCAGTACTTC.

This chain links TRBV28 with TRBJ1-6; 7 nucleotides align to TRBD1. The germline V gene encodes CDR1 MDHEN and CDR2 SYDVKM. With V trimmed by 7 bases and J by 7 bases, 16 bases remained unmatched. This CDR3 spans 17 amino acids. CDR3 residues: CASIPGGGQDSNSPLHF. CDR3 sequence (DNA): TGTGCCAGCATCCCAGGGGGGGGTCAAGATTCAAATTCACCCCTCCACTTT.

The chain joins TRBV6-5 to TRBJ1-1, with 9 bases aligning to TRBD1. CDR1 and CDR2 (germline): MNHEY, SVGAGI. The V gene end was trimmed by 10 bases and the J gene end by 0 bases; junction bases not matched to a gene: 6. The CDR3 runs to 14 residues. The CDR3 region is CATRQGVMNTEAFF. CDR3 nucleotide sequence: TGTGCCACCAGACAGGGGGTAATGAACACTGAAGCTTTCTTT.

The J gene is TRBJ1-5, the V gene TRBV2; tentative D call: TRBD1 (5 bases). Deletions cut 5 bases from V and 0 bases from J, with 20 bases between. Germline values: CDR1 SNHLY, CDR2 FYNNEI. This CDR3 region has 18 residues. DNA of the CDR3: TGTGCCAGCAGTTCCTCGAGGGGCGTCTCCTATAGCAATCAGCCCCAGCATTTT. Amino acids: CASSSSRGVSYSNQPQHF.

This clone showed up just a few times. This chain joins TRBV9 and TRBJ2-3; the D gene is possibly TRBD2 (6 bases). The CDR3 runs 15 residues. Germline V gene lookup returns CDR1 SGDLS and CDR2 YYNGEE. Trimming removed 3 bases from V and 5 bases from J, with 16 bases in between. CDR3 sequence reads: CASSASGTSGDTQYF. CDR3 sequence (DNA): TGTGCCAGCAGCGCTTCCGGGACTTCCGGAGATACGCAGTATTTT.

This sequence joins TRBV7-9 and TRBJ1-4; D may be TRBD1 (5 bases). V was pared by 6 bases and J by 6 bases, with 14 bases between. Germline assignment: CDR1 SEHNR and CDR2 FQNEAQ (reference sequence). The CDR3 has 14 amino acids. CDR3 sequence (DNA): TGTGCCAGCAGTCTCCGTCGGGACGATGAAAAACTGTTTTTT. The encoded protein is CASSLRRDDEKLFF.